This paragraph covers one TCR beta chain sequence. The CDR3 runs to 16 residues. Trimming removed 0 bases from V and 1 base from J; junction bases left unmatched: 4. Germline V gene sequence: CDR1 KGHSH, CDR2 LQKENI. This sample is part of a study of Ad26.COV2.S vaccination and SARS-CoV-2 variants. Regarding treatment: 19 received Ad26.COV2.S at low or high dose, single or two shots; about 5 received placebo; per-sample allocation not given. Sampling was performed 63 days after the first vaccine or placebo injection. Assay: immunoSEQ multiplex PCR; the TCRdb copy retains only in-frame clones and omits some. The sample consists of 380,000 or so clones, less than 90% of them appearing once.

The receptor's source is a person between 18 and 59 years old who received the Ad26.COV2.S COVID-19 vaccine or a placebo. The chain recombines TRBV18 with TRBJ2-7; TRBD1 agrees at 9 bases. The source was peripheral blood, collected in a trial of Ad26.COV2.S vaccine versus placebo. The DNA of the CDR3 is TGTGCCAGCTCACCACCGACCGGACAGGGGTCCTACGAGCAGTACTTC. It yields the protein CASSPPTGQGSYEQYF.